The entry that follows covers one T cell receptor beta chain sequence. This clonotype was picked up many times. Its antigen has not been determined. No base quality values were provided; no much bigger clone lies one nucleotide off. The sample comes from a study of T-cell reconstitution after alpha-beta-depleted transplantation in children (dated by TCRdb to the mid-2010s). Regarding the complete study: T-cell immune reconstitution after TCRalphabeta/CD19-depleted allogeneic hematopoietic cell transplantation in children was quantitatively tracked in the study by means of TCR repertoire profiling. What the study reported, not specific to this receptor: Hyperexpanded clone frequencies declined over subsequent months; after one year, T-cell counts and TCRbeta diversity were mostly attributed to newly produced T cells. The apparently early recovery of alphabetaT-cell counts about two months after transplant reportedly depended on only several hundred rapidly expanded clones that came from non-depleted graft cells. In some patients, high TCRbeta diversity at day 60 was attributed to recipient T cells and intrathymic progenitors that had survived conditioning.

From the cysteine through the phenylalanine, the CDR3 covers 16 amino acids. The sequence is cut down to CDR3 DNA, 48 bases in frame from base 1. V sheds 8 bases and J sheds 0 bases, leaving 18 bases between their ends. Via the germline V gene, CDR1 is MNHNS and CDR2 SASEGT. The treatment or condition label here, explained by the study, means: allogeneic hematopoietic cell transplantation with graft depleted of TCRalphabeta T cells and CD19 B cells. The children who served as transplant recipients had been given grafts of TCRalphabeta/CD19-depleted allogeneic hematopoietic cells. Libraries were constructed by PCR. These reads were obtained on an Illumina HiSeq 2500. TCR libraries were prepared with molecular barcoding, using unique molecular identifiers to normalize TCRbeta repertoire quantification. TCRdb reran the public reads through fastp at Q25 and MiXCR, keeping productive beta chains. Entries that share a CDR3 protein sequence are merged under the most common genes and DNA. In this sample the table shows approximately 97,000 distinct CDR3 sequences, about 8% of which occur a single time. The ten top clones hold about 16% of the sample.

The sequenced sample was PBMCs, obtained before TCRalphabeta/CD19-depleted stem cell transplant. The TCR was taken from a boy between 2 and 10 years old with acute lymphoblastic leukemia, due to receive a stem cell transplant. The rearranged segments are TRBV6-1 and TRBJ2-3, and possibly TRBD1, on 6 matching bases. The nucleotide sequence reads TGTGCCAGCCAGCCCCTCAGGGGTTTGAGCACAGATACGCAGTATTTT. Its protein is CASQPLRGLSTDTQYF.